This is a list of T cell receptor beta chains from one sample in a study of blood T cell repertoires in COVID-19. Only in-frame clones appear in the TCRdb table, and some are missing; sequencing was by immunoSEQ multiplex PCR. The sample carries fewer than 60,000 clones, roughly 93% recorded once. The specimen sequenced was peripheral blood. Source of these receptors: a man aged 55 to 70 with COVID-19, enrolled during active disease. CDR3s include the opening cysteine and the closing phenylalanine or tryptophan. D genes are given only for firm matches. Expanded clones are given a class, and other clones once, few, many or no size at all.

clone size: -; D gene: TRBD1; J gene: TRBJ2-7; V gene: TRBV6-9; CDR3 protein: CDRDSSAYEQYF; CDR3 DNA: TGTGATCGGGACAGTTCGGCCTACGAGCAGTACTTC
clone size: -; D gene: -; J gene: TRBJ1-2; V gene: TRBV16; CDR3 protein: CASSQSQGGGYTF; CDR3 DNA: TGTGCCAGCAGCCAATCCCAGGGAGGCGGCTACACCTTC
clone size: -; D gene: -; J gene: TRBJ1-5; V gene: TRBV2; CDR3 protein: CASSGEVGQPQHF; CDR3 DNA: TGTGCCAGCAGTGGGGAGGTAGGACAGCCCCAGCATTTT
clone size: -; D gene: -; J gene: TRBJ2-3; V gene: TRBV10-3; CDR3 protein: CAISEPRTDTQYF; CDR3 DNA: TGTGCCATCAGTGAGCCTCGCACAGATACGCAGTATTTT
clone size: once; D gene: -; J gene: TRBJ1-6; V gene: TRBV28; CDR3 protein: CASSLDNRRYNSPLHF; CDR3 DNA: TGTGCCAGCAGCCTTGACAACAGGCGCTATAATTCACCCCTCCACTTT
clone size: -; D gene: -; J gene: TRBJ2-1; V gene: TRBV3-1/TRBV3-2; CDR3 protein: CASSQVARGAGLDNEQFF; CDR3 DNA: TGTGCCAGCAGCCAAGTGGCTAGGGGTGCGGGGTTGGACAATGAGCAGTTCTTC
clone size: -; D gene: -; J gene: TRBJ2-1; V gene: TRBV30; CDR3 protein: CAWSPSSSNEQFF; CDR3 DNA: TGTGCCTGGAGTCCGTCTAGCTCCAATGAGCAGTTCTTC
clone size: -; D gene: -; J gene: TRBJ2-6; V gene: TRBV5-1; CDR3 protein: CASSLEQGANVLTF; CDR3 DNA: TGCGCCAGCAGCTTGGAACAGGGGGCCAACGTCCTGACTTTC
clone size: -; D gene: TRBD2; J gene: TRBJ2-1; V gene: TRBV6-4; CDR3 protein: CASSDSASGGRNEQFF; CDR3 DNA: TGTGCCAGCAGTGACTCTGCTAGCGGGGGACGCAATGAGCAGTTCTTC
clone size: -; D gene: TRBD1; J gene: TRBJ2-7; V gene: TRBV27; CDR3 protein: CASSPDRGHYEQYF; CDR3 DNA: TGTGCCAGCAGCCCCGACAGGGGTCACTACGAGCAGTACTTC
clone size: once; D gene: TRBD2; J gene: TRBJ2-3; V gene: TRBV15; CDR3 protein: CATSRPGGTRGTQYF; CDR3 DNA: TGTGCCACCAGCAGACCGGGCGGGACTAGAGGCACGCAGTATTTT
clone size: -; D gene: TRBD1; J gene: TRBJ1-5; V gene: TRBV2; CDR3 protein: CASRSGTGVSNQPQHF; CDR3 DNA: TGTGCCAGCAGATCCGGGACAGGGGTTAGCAATCAGCCCCAGCATTTT
clone size: -; D gene: -; J gene: TRBJ1-5; V gene: TRBV10-3; CDR3 protein: CAISEGQGNQPQHF; CDR3 DNA: TGTGCCATCAGTGAGGGTCAGGGGAATCAGCCCCAGCATTTT
clone size: -; D gene: -; J gene: TRBJ2-1; V gene: TRBV18; CDR3 protein: CASSPPNQVRDSNEQFF; CDR3 DNA: TGTGCCAGCTCACCACCTAATCAGGTCAGGGATTCGAATGAGCAGTTCTTC
clone size: -; D gene: TRBD1; J gene: TRBJ2-7; V gene: TRBV4-3; CDR3 protein: CASSQERGQYYEQYF; CDR3 DNA: TGCGCCAGCAGCCAAGAACGGGGACAGTACTACGAGCAGTACTTC
clone size: once; D gene: TRBD2; J gene: TRBJ2-1; V gene: TRBV7-2; CDR3 protein: CASSPRTSNAEQFF; CDR3 DNA: TGTGCCAGCAGCCCTCGGACTAGTAACGCTGAGCAGTTCTTC
clone size: -; D gene: -; J gene: TRBJ2-4; V gene: TRBV7-3; CDR3 protein: CASSLAGGGSKNIQYF; CDR3 DNA: TGTGCCAGCAGCCTTGCCGGAGGGGGCTCCAAAAACATTCAGTACTTC
clone size: few; D gene: TRBD2; J gene: TRBJ2-2; V gene: TRBV7-9; CDR3 protein: CASSVTGGRSTGELFF; CDR3 DNA: TGTGCCAGCAGCGTGACGGGAGGGCGTAGCACCGGGGAGCTGTTTTTT
clone size: -; D gene: -; J gene: TRBJ1-5; V gene: TRBV4-2; CDR3 protein: CASSQDSSVNQPQHF; CDR3 DNA: TGTGCCAGCAGCCAAGATAGCAGTGTCAATCAGCCCCAGCATTTT
clone size: -; D gene: -; J gene: TRBJ2-7; V gene: TRBV28; CDR3 protein: CASNGQLYEQYF; CDR3 DNA: TGTGCCAGCAATGGACAGCTATACGAGCAGTACTTC
clone size: -; D gene: -; J gene: TRBJ1-4; V gene: TRBV18; CDR3 protein: CASSPGALNEKLFF; CDR3 DNA: TGTGCCAGCTCACCAGGGGCCTTGAATGAAAAACTGTTTTTT
clone size: -; D gene: TRBD1; J gene: TRBJ1-5; V gene: TRBV19; CDR3 protein: CASTAGGGNQPQHF; CDR3 DNA: TGTGCCAGTACGGCAGGGGGTGGAAATCAGCCCCAGCATTTT
clone size: -; D gene: TRBD2; J gene: TRBJ2-1; V gene: TRBV24-1; CDR3 protein: CATSVLSSGYNEQFF; CDR3 DNA: TGTGCCACCAGTGTATTGTCTAGCGGCTACAATGAGCAGTTCTTC
clone size: -; D gene: TRBD1; J gene: TRBJ2-2; V gene: TRBV7-2; CDR3 protein: CASSNPGQGVTGELFF; CDR3 DNA: TGTGCCAGCAGCAATCCGGGACAGGGGGTAACCGGGGAGCTGTTTTTT
clone size: -; D gene: TRBD2; J gene: TRBJ2-3; V gene: TRBV5-4; CDR3 protein: CASSPPGLATDTQYF; CDR3 DNA: TGTGCCAGCAGCCCCCCGGGACTAGCGACAGATACGCAGTATTTT
clone size: -; D gene: -; J gene: TRBJ2-7; V gene: TRBV3-1/TRBV3-2; CDR3 protein: CASSQGTYYEQYF; CDR3 DNA: TGTGCCAGCAGCCAAGGAACTTACTACGAGCAGTACTTC
clone size: -; D gene: -; J gene: TRBJ2-1; V gene: TRBV5-1; CDR3 protein: CASSLGGGAANEQFF; CDR3 DNA: TGCGCCAGCAGCCTCGGGGGTGGGGCGGCGAATGAGCAGTTCTTC
clone size: -; D gene: TRBD1; J gene: TRBJ1-5; V gene: TRBV18; CDR3 protein: CASSAGTGFGNQPQHF; CDR3 DNA: TGTGCCAGCTCGGCCGGGACAGGGTTTGGTAATCAGCCCCAGCATTTT
clone size: -; D gene: TRBD1; J gene: TRBJ1-2; V gene: TRBV7-7; CDR3 protein: CASSLSFWDRGNHGYTF; CDR3 DNA: TGTGCTAGCAGCTTAAGCTTCTGGGACAGGGGGAATCATGGCTACACCTTC
clone size: -; D gene: -; J gene: TRBJ1-2; V gene: TRBV9; CDR3 protein: CASSVGESPYGYTF; CDR3 DNA: TGTGCCAGCAGCGTAGGGGAGTCACCCTATGGCTACACCTTC
clone size: -; D gene: -; J gene: TRBJ2-2; V gene: TRBV2; CDR3 protein: CASSPLFTGELFF; CDR3 DNA: TGTGCCAGCAGTCCACTTTTCACCGGGGAGCTGTTTTTT
clone size: -; D gene: TRBD2; J gene: TRBJ2-7; V gene: TRBV5-1; CDR3 protein: CASSPGGGLATYEQYF; CDR3 DNA: TGCGCCAGCAGCCCGGGAGGGGGACTAGCTACCTACGAGCAGTACTTC
clone size: -; D gene: -; J gene: TRBJ2-1; V gene: TRBV21-1; CDR3 protein: CASSSLRYRLTKGEQFF; CDR3 DNA: TGTGCCAGCAGCTCACTAAGATACAGGTTAACTAAGGGTGAGCAGTTCTTC
clone size: few; D gene: TRBD1; J gene: TRBJ2-7; V gene: TRBV28; CDR3 protein: CASNRSGGTGSEQYF; CDR3 DNA: TGTGCCAGCAACCGGTCCGGAGGGACAGGGTCCGAGCAGTACTTC
clone size: -; D gene: -; J gene: TRBJ1-6; V gene: TRBV5-4; CDR3 protein: CASSLDRVNNSPLHF; CDR3 DNA: TGTGCCAGCAGCTTGGACAGGGTAAACAATTCACCCCTCCACTTT
clone size: -; D gene: -; J gene: TRBJ2-1; V gene: TRBV11-2; CDR3 protein: CASSRYFLEGQAYNEQFF; CDR3 DNA: TGTGCCAGCAGCCGATATTTTTTGGAGGGCCAAGCCTACAATGAGCAGTTCTTC
clone size: -; D gene: TRBD1; J gene: TRBJ1-1; V gene: TRBV2; CDR3 protein: CASTGRTGGSTEAFF; CDR3 DNA: TGTGCCAGCACAGGTCGGACAGGGGGCTCTACTGAAGCTTTCTTT
clone size: -; D gene: -; J gene: TRBJ1-3; V gene: TRBV30; CDR3 protein: CAWSVRSGLGNTIYF; CDR3 DNA: TGTGCCTGGAGTGTACGGTCAGGCCTGGGAAACACCATATATTTT
clone size: -; D gene: -; J gene: TRBJ1-2; V gene: TRBV19; CDR3 protein: CASSIVWSPGVPYGYTF; CDR3 DNA: TGTGCCAGTAGTATTGTCTGGTCCCCGGGGGTTCCCTATGGCTACACCTTC
clone size: -; D gene: TRBD1; J gene: TRBJ2-1; V gene: TRBV28; CDR3 protein: CASRGQVSSYNEQFF; CDR3 DNA: TGTGCCAGCAGAGGACAGGTGAGCTCCTACAATGAGCAGTTCTTC
clone size: -; D gene: -; J gene: TRBJ2-1; V gene: TRBV5-1; CDR3 protein: CASSPLGKRGNEQFF; CDR3 DNA: TGCGCCAGCAGCCCTTTGGGTAAAAGGGGCAATGAGCAGTTCTTC